The rows below give T cell receptor beta chains drawn from one sample of a study of OX40 agonist ivuxolimab in advanced cancers. TCRdb's table, derived via immunoSEQ multiplex PCR, lists solely in-frame clones and lacks some. The profile shows 100,000 or so clones, about 96% of them singletons. The sequenced sample was CD4+ or CD8+ T cells sorted from blood, obtained in a trial of the OX40 agonist ivuxolimab. These receptors came from an adult with an advanced solid tumor such as melanoma, head and neck, liver or kidney cancer. Both conserved end residues are part of each CDR3. D genes are given only for firm matches. Clone size appears in some rows only: once, few, many, or a class for an expanded clone.

v_call	d_call	clone_size	j_call	cdr3_nt	cdr3_aa
TRBV5-1	NA	once	TRBJ2-5	TGCGCCAGCAGCTTGGACAGAATCCAAGAGACCCAGTACTTC	CASSLDRIQETQYF
TRBV6-1	NA	NA	TRBJ2-7	TGTGCCAGCAGCACCCCACTGGACAACGAGCAGTACTTC	CASSTPLDNEQYF
TRBV27	TRBD2	NA	TRBJ2-1	TGTGCCAGCAGTTCAGGACTAGACAATGAGCAGTTCTTC	CASSSGLDNEQFF
TRBV4-1	NA	NA	TRBJ1-3	TGCGCCAGCAGCCCCGAAGCGAGCCCTGGAAACACCATATATTTT	CASSPEASPGNTIYF
TRBV27	TRBD1	NA	TRBJ1-5	TGTGCCAGCTCCCGGACAGGGTCGAGCAATCAGCCCCAGCATTTT	CASSRTGSSNQPQHF
TRBV27	NA	NA	TRBJ1-4	TGTGCCAGCAGTTTATACGGGGTCCACAATGAAAAACTGTTTTTT	CASSLYGVHNEKLFF
TRBV14	TRBD1	NA	TRBJ1-2	TGTGCCAGCAGCCGCTCGCCGGGACAGGGGGCCTATGGCTACACCTTC	CASSRSPGQGAYGYTF
TRBV7-9	TRBD1	NA	TRBJ2-4	TGTGCCAGCAGCCCAGGGACAGGGGGCTACAAAAACATTCAGTACTTC	CASSPGTGGYKNIQYF
TRBV9	TRBD1	NA	TRBJ2-6	TGTGCCAGCAGCGCAGACTCGGGACAGGGGGCTGGGGCCAACGTCCTGACTTTC	CASSADSGQGAGANVLTF
TRBV12-5	TRBD1	NA	TRBJ1-4	TGTGCTAGTGGTTCCGACAGGGCCCTTAATGAAAAACTGTTTTTT	CASGSDRALNEKLFF
TRBV6-1	NA	NA	TRBJ2-5	TGTGCCAGCAGCGAAACCGGGGACACTCCGACGGGAGAGACCCAGTACTTC	CASSETGDTPTGETQYF
TRBV27	NA	once	TRBJ1-2	TGTGCCAGCAGTCCCTACCCCAGGGTGAATGGCTACACCTTC	CASSPYPRVNGYTF
TRBV9	NA	NA	TRBJ1-5	TGTGCCAGCAGCGATAGTGGCAATCAGCCCCAGCATTTT	CASSDSGNQPQHF
TRBV7-9	NA	NA	TRBJ1-1	TGTGCCAGCAGTTTCGACACGAACACTGAAGCTTTCTTT	CASSFDTNTEAFF
TRBV28	TRBD2	NA	TRBJ2-3	TGTGCCAGCAGTCTACTGTCGACTAGCGGGGGGGTCGAAGATACGCAGTATTTT	CASSLLSTSGGVEDTQYF
TRBV4-1	NA	NA	TRBJ2-7	TGCGCCAGCAGCCAAGAAACGGGACCAGGGAGTTCCTACGAGCAGTACTTC	CASSQETGPGSSYEQYF
TRBV6-1	NA	NA	TRBJ1-2	TGTGCCAGCACTCCTATCGGGTTAGACTATGGCTACACCTTC	CASTPIGLDYGYTF
TRBV6-5	NA	NA	TRBJ1-2	TGTGCCAGCAGTTACATTACACCTGGGGGTGAAGGCTACACCTTC	CASSYITPGGEGYTF
TRBV7-9	NA	NA	TRBJ2-7	TGTGCCAGCAGCCCACCTTCTGGCTACGAGCAGTACTTC	CASSPPSGYEQYF
TRBV7-9	TRBD1	NA	TRBJ1-2	TGTGCCAGCAGCCCACCCGGGACAGGGGACGGCTACACCTTC	CASSPPGTGDGYTF
TRBV27	NA	NA	TRBJ2-7	TGTGCCAGCAGTTACGCCCGGGGGCCGTCCTACGAGCAGTACTTC	CASSYARGPSYEQYF
TRBV10-2	NA	NA	TRBJ2-1	TGCGCCAGCACCCAACCGGGACTGAGGGTTGAGCAGTTCTTC	CASTQPGLRVEQFF
TRBV4-3	TRBD2	NA	TRBJ2-1	TGCGCCAGCAGCCCCTCCATGGGGGGAGGGCCTGGCAATGAGCAGTTCTTC	CASSPSMGGGPGNEQFF
TRBV9	NA	NA	TRBJ2-5	TGTGCCAGCAGCGTAGTAGTGGGGGAGACCCAGTACTTC	CASSVVVGETQYF
TRBV4-1	TRBD1	NA	TRBJ2-2	TGCGCCAGCAGCCATGGACAGGGGGACACCGGGGAGCTGTTTTTT	CASSHGQGDTGELFF
TRBV7-8	NA	once	TRBJ2-2	TGTGCCAGCAGCTTAGGACGTCCCCGGGGGAACACCGGGGAGCTGTTTTTT	CASSLGRPRGNTGELFF
TRBV27	NA	NA	TRBJ2-7	TGTGCCAGCAGTTTATCAATAGGGGTGAGCGAGCAGTACTTC	CASSLSIGVSEQYF
TRBV19	TRBD1	NA	TRBJ1-5	TGTGCCAGTAGTATTTACAGGGGGCATCAGCCCCAGCATTTT	CASSIYRGHQPQHF
TRBV20-1	NA	NA	TRBJ1-1	TGCAGTGCCGGCAGCCCTGAAGCTTTCTTT	CSAGSPEAFF
TRBV28	NA	NA	TRBJ1-1	TGTGCCAGCAGGCTCGGGACCCAGAACACTGAAGCTTTCTTT	CASRLGTQNTEAFF
TRBV28	TRBD2	NA	TRBJ2-7	TGTGCCAGCAGTCCTAGCGGGAGCGACGAGCAGTACTTC	CASSPSGSDEQYF
TRBV7-9	NA	NA	TRBJ2-6	TGTGCCAGCAGCTATATCACAGAGAATGGGGCCAACGTCCTGACTTTC	CASSYITENGANVLTF
TRBV7-2	NA	NA	TRBJ2-7	TGTGCCAGCAGCTTAGGTCGGGAGTTCGCCGAGCAGTACTTC	CASSLGREFAEQYF
TRBV27	NA	NA	TRBJ1-2	TGTGCCAGCAGTTTAAGGAGGGACTATGGCTACACCTTC	CASSLRRDYGYTF
TRBV27	TRBD2	NA	TRBJ2-7	TGTGCCAGCAGTCCCGACGGACTAGCGGGAGGGCATTACGAGCAGTACTTC	CASSPDGLAGGHYEQYF
TRBV7-9	TRBD2	NA	TRBJ2-7	TGTGCCAGCACCAAGAAGACAACTAGCGGCTCGCCCAACTACGAGCAGTACTTC	CASTKKTTSGSPNYEQYF
TRBV4-3	NA	NA	TRBJ2-1	TGCGCCAGCAGCCAAGATCCGTCCGCACCAAGCTCCTACAATGAGCAGTTCTTC	CASSQDPSAPSSYNEQFF
TRBV4-3	NA	NA	TRBJ2-3	TGCGCCAGCAGCCAAGATGAAGATACGCAGTATTTT	CASSQDEDTQYF
TRBV27	NA	NA	TRBJ2-1	TGTGCCAGCCTTGAGGGGAATGAGCAGTTCTTC	CASLEGNEQFF
TRBV11-1	NA	once	TRBJ2-7	TGTGCCAGCAGCTTAGCGACTAGTGCCTACGAGCAGTACTTC	CASSLATSAYEQYF